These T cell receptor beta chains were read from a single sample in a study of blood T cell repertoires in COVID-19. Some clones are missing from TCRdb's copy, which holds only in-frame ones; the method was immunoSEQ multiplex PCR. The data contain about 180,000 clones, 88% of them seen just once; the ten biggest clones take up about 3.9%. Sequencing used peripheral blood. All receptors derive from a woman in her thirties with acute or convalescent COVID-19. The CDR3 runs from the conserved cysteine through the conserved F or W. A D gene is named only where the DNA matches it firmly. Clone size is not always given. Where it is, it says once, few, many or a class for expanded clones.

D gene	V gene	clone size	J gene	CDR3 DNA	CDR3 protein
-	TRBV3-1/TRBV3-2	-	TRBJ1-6	TGTGCCAGCAGCCACAGGGGAAGTTTGAATTCACCCCTCCACTTT	CASSHRGSLNSPLHF
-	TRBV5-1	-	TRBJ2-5	TGCGCCAGCAGCTTGGAGCAGGGGACGGAGACCCAGTACTTC	CASSLEQGTETQYF
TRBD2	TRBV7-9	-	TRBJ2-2	TGTGCCAGCAGCCCCGGGACTAGCGGGGAGCTGTTTTTT	CASSPGTSGELFF
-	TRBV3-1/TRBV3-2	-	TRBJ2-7	TGTGCCAGCAGCCAAGAGTGGGGCAGAGATTACGAGCAGTACTTC	CASSQEWGRDYEQYF
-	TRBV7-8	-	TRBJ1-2	TGTGCCAGCAGCTTAGGCAGGGAACTCTATGGCTACACCTTC	CASSLGRELYGYTF
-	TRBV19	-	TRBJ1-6	TGTGCCAGTAGTTCAGGCAACGGATATTCACCCCTCCACTTT	CASSSGNGYSPLHF
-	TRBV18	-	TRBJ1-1	TGTGCCAGCTCAGGTACAGGATATGAAGCTTTCTTT	CASSGTGYEAFF
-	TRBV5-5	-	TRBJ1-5	TGTGCCAGCAGGGCAGGTGAGAGCAATCAGCCCCAGCATTTT	CASRAGESNQPQHF
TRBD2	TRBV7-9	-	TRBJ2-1	TGTGCCAGCAGCACACTAGCGACTGAGCAGTTCTTC	CASSTLATEQFF
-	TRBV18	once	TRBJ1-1	TGTGCCAGCTCACCACCGACAGACCGCCGACAAGCTTTCTTT	CASSPPTDRRQAFF
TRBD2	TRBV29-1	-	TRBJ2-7	TGCAGCGTTGCCCCGCTAGCGGGATTATACGAGCAGTACTTC	CSVAPLAGLYEQYF
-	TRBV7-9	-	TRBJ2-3	TGTGCCAGCGCCTCGTCCGACCCCATGGGGGGTACAGATACGCAGTATTTT	CASASSDPMGGTDTQYF
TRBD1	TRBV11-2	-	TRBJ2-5	TGTGCCAGCGGTATGACAGGGGGCGTCGAGACCCAGTACTTC	CASGMTGGVETQYF
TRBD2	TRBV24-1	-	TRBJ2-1	TGTGCCACCAGTGATTTGCGAGCGGGAGCTTACAATGAGCAGTTCTTC	CATSDLRAGAYNEQFF
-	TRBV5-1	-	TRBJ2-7	TGCGCCAGCAGCTTGTTAGACGAGCAGTACTTC	CASSLLDEQYF
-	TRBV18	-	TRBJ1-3	TGTGCCAGCTCACCTAGCTCGGCTGGAAACACCATATATTTT	CASSPSSAGNTIYF
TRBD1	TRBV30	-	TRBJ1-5	TGTGCCTGGGCGGGACAGGGAAATCAGCCCCAGCATTTT	CAWAGQGNQPQHF
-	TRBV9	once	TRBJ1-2	TGTGCCAGCAGCGTAGATCAGGGAATCTATGGCTACACCTTC	CASSVDQGIYGYTF
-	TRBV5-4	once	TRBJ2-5	TGTGCCAGCAGCCCAGATCATTACCAAGAGACCCAGTACTTC	CASSPDHYQETQYF
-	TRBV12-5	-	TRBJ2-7	TGTGCTAGTGGTTTGGTTATCCGGGTGAGGTACGAGCAGTACTTC	CASGLVIRVRYEQYF
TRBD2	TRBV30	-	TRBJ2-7	TGTGCCTGGAGCCCCTTGTTAGCGGGCTCCTCCTACGAGCAGTACTTC	CAWSPLLAGSSYEQYF
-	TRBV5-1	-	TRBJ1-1	TGCGCCAGCAGCTCAGGGGTTATGGCTTTCTTT	CASSSGVMAFF
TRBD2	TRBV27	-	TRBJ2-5	TGTGCCAGCAGGCTAGCGGGAAGAGAGACCCAGTACTTC	CASRLAGRETQYF
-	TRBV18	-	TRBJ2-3	TGTGCCAGCTCACCACCCGGCGGAGATACGCAGTATTTT	CASSPPGGDTQYF
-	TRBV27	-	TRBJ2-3	TGTGCCAGCAGTTTAGCCCTGGTCCCCAGAACAGATACGCAGTATTTT	CASSLALVPRTDTQYF
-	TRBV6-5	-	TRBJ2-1	TGTGCCAGCAGTTACTCCCGCGTCGATGAGCAGTTCTTC	CASSYSRVDEQFF
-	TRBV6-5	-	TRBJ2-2	TGTGCCAGCAAGGGGTGGACCGGGGAGCTGTTTTTT	CASKGWTGELFF
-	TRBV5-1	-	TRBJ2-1	TGCGCCAGCACCCTGACAGGCCCCGTCAATGAGCAGTTCTTC	CASTLTGPVNEQFF
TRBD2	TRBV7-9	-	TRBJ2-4	TGTGCCAGCAGCGGAGGGACTAGCGGGAGCTCGGCCAAAAACATTCAGTACTTC	CASSGGTSGSSAKNIQYF